This entry concerns a single T cell receptor (beta chain). Its antigen remains unidentified. The PCR made use of 60 Vbeta and 13 Jbeta primers. Generated by immunoSEQ multiplex PCR, the TCRdb table keeps only in-frame clones and is missing some. The sample contains over 100,000 clones, 80% of which appear only once. These data originate in a study of cytomegalovirus exposure and HLA in healthy donors. Across the study: The study's early data release held some 85 million unique TCRs from HLA-typed donors. Study findings and constraints: The dataset shows that most TCR sequences were rare, while some public TCRs occurred in many donors. One variant, a missense change in DCLRE1C, was linked in a later analysis to TCR beta V- and J-gene trimming.

The sample comprised PBMCs. This clonotype was obtained from a man aged 25 to 45 in good health and CMV-seronegative.

CDR3 sequence: CASSLGGAGGTYEQYF. CDR3 DNA sequence: TGTGCCAGCAGTTTGGGCGGAGCGGGGGGCACCTACGAGCAGTACTTC. This chain uses TRBV28 with TRBJ2-7, with 9 bases aligning to TRBD2. This CDR3 spans 16 amino acids. The junction had 8 bases not matched to a gene; V was cut back by 3 bases and J by 2 bases. CDR1 and CDR2 from the germline V gene are MDHEN and SYDVKM.